The 8 T cell receptor beta chains given below trace back to one sample, sequenced in a study of cytomegalovirus exposure and HLA in healthy donors. The PCR made use of 60 Vbeta and 13 Jbeta primers. Using immunoSEQ multiplex PCR, the repertoire was profiled, and TCRdb retains in-frame clones only, with some absent. Among over 200,000 clones listed, about three quarters were seen once. The sample was PBMCs. Receptors originate from a woman aged 55-69 years in good health and CMV-seropositive.

The rearrangement joins TRBV4-3 to TRBJ2-5; 13 bases are shared with TRBD2. J gave up 4 bases and V 2 bases, and 7 bases lay outside the gene matches. Germline V gives CDR1 LGHNA, CDR2 YSLEER. There are 17 residues in the CDR3. The CDR3 loop is CASSQRTSGGRGETQYF. CDR3 nucleotide sequence: TGCGCCAGCAGCCAAAGGACTAGCGGGGGCCGGGGAGAGACCCAGTACTTC.

The CDR3 DNA reads TGTGCCAGCAGCGTAGCTAGCGGGGCTCAAGAGACCCAGTACTTC. This translates into CASSVASGAQETQYF. The chain uses TRBV9 and TRBJ2-5; 9 nucleotides align to TRBD2. The V segment lost 0 bases and the J segment 2 bases; nucleotides outside the gene matches: 2. Germline-derived CDR1 and CDR2 are SGDLS and YYNGEE. The CDR3 consists of 15 residues.

This clone was seen a single time. This rearrangement joins TRBV5-4 to TRBJ2-7, with TRBD1 identical over 7 bases. This CDR3 region has 14 residues. Germline loops: CDR1 SGHNT, CDR2 YYREEE (reference sequence). V lost 3 bases and J lost 2; bases outside the gene matches: 5. The CDR3 protein is CASSSGTVPYEQYF. CDR3 DNA: TGTGCCAGCAGCTCCGGGACAGTCCCCTACGAGCAGTACTTC.

This rearrangement joins TRBV5-4 to TRBJ2-6; 7 bases line up with TRBD2. V trimming: 2 bases; J trimming: 2 bases; junction bases outside the gene matches: 1. This CDR3 region has 15 residues. Germline values: CDR1 SGHNT, CDR2 YYREEE (reference sequence). The CDR3 region has the DNA TGTGCCAGCAGCTTACTAGCGACTGGGGCCAACGTCCTGACTTTC. This translates into CASSLLATGANVLTF. Looking up the rest from reference TRBV5-4 and TRBJ2-6 gives the full variable domain: ETGVTQSPTHLIKTRGQQVTLRCSSQSGHNTVSWYQQALGQGPQFIFQYYREEENGRGNFPPRFSGLQFPNYSSELNVNALELDDSALYLCASSLLATGANVLTFGAGSRLTVL.

This clone was observed once. The chain has TRBV7-9 and TRBJ2-5; D is possibly TRBD1 (6 bases). The CDR3 has 13 amino acids. CDR1 and CDR2 (germline): SEHNR, FQNEAQ (reference sequence). The ends were cut back, 5 bases at V and 2 bases at J, with 9 bases in the middle. The CDR3, as DNA: TGTGCCAGCAGCCGCGGACAGCAAGAGACCCAGTACTTC. Protein product: CASSRGQQETQYF.

The chain joins TRBV7-8 to TRBJ1-5, with D possibly TRBD1 on 5 matching bases. With 1 base removed from V and 6 bases from J, the gap between germline ends came to 7 bases. This CDR3 has 13 residues. From germline, CDR1 is SGHVS and CDR2 FQNEAQ. In DNA form, the CDR3 reads TGTGCCAGCAGCTTAGGGGGCAGTCAGCCCCAGCATTTT. Residues: CASSLGGSQPQHF.

This chain connects TRBV4-1 to TRBJ2-3; weak D call: TRBD2 (5 bases). There are 15 residues in the CDR3. V was pared by 2 bases and J by 6 bases, with 15 bases between. Per the germline V gene, CDR1 is MGHRA and CDR2 is YSYEKL. CDR3 nucleotides: TGCGCCAGCAGCCAACTAGCCACGGTAGGGGATACGCAGTATTTT. This translates into CASSQLATVGDTQYF.

The chain recombines TRBV5-8 with TRBJ2-5, with 11 bases that match TRBD2. The V gene end was trimmed by 1 base and the J gene end by 2 bases; junction bases not matched to a gene: 4. The CDR3 spans 16 residues. CDR1 and CDR2 (germline): SGHTS, YDEGEE. CDR3 sequence reads: CASSLWGLAVQETQYF. CDR3 bases: TGTGCCAGCAGCTTGTGGGGACTAGCGGTTCAAGAGACCCAGTACTTC. Combining the CDR3 with reference TRBV5-8 and TRBJ2-5 gives the whole variable domain EAGVTQSPTHLIKTRGQQATLRCSPISGHTSVYWYQQALGLGLQFLLWYDEGEERNRGNFPPRFSGRQFPNYSSELNVNALELEDSALYLCASSLWGLAVQETQYFGPGTRLLVL.